This T cell receptor (beta chain) originates from a study of cytomegalovirus exposure and HLA in healthy donors. The CDR3 consists of 17 residues. Trimming cost V 0 bases and J 2 bases, with 14 bases left between them. Germline V gives CDR1 MGHRA, CDR2 YSYEKL. PCR employed 60 Vbeta and 13 Jbeta primers. Here immunoSEQ multiplex PCR was the method, and the copy in TCRdb shows in-frame clones only, minus some. The record lists about 170,000 clones, of which the ten most abundant hold approximately 0.82%. The study, taken as a whole, reports: In a later analysis, across HLA loci, associated TCR counts were highest for DRB1, lowest for HLA-C. The authors assumed roughly uniform sequencing depth across donors for presence/absence analyses. Researchers reported from a later analysis that most CMV-associated TCR beta chains appeared HLA-restricted. Listed as cytomegalovirus-associated were 150 to 200 TCR beta chains.

About this clone itself: The antigen is unknown.

The source is a woman younger than 35 in good health and CMV-seropositive. The sample taken for sequencing was PBMCs. The V gene is TRBV4-1, the J gene TRBJ2-1; D perhaps matches TRBD2 (5 bases). The CDR3 DNA follows: TGCGCCAGCAGCCAAGAAGCGGCGGCCCGTGCCTACAATGAGCAGTTCTTC. This encodes CASSQEAAARAYNEQFF.